This T cell receptor (beta chain) was identified in a study of somatic mutations in cytotoxic T cells in rheumatoid arthritis. About the study: Several of the V beta antibody-stained T-cell populations were flow-sorted at nearly 100% purity; V beta1+ cells were among them and were sequenced for TCRB.

Overall study results and limits: Nothing was done to adjust for multiple comparisons when TRBV07 showed up slightly less in rheumatoid arthritis patients. Exceedance of 20% of CD8+ cells by the largest CD8+ clone occurred in about an eighth of the roughly 60 patients.

About this clone: Its antigen is not known.

The length of the CDR3 is 15 residues. Germline loops: CDR1 LGHNA, CDR2 YNFKEQ. Between the trimmed V and J ends, which lost 2 bases and 1 base, there was a span of 9 bases. Of the blood donors acting as healthy controls, around 60% were female, and their median age was around 50 years (range roughly 20-80). Assay: immunoSEQ multiplex PCR; the TCRdb copy retains only in-frame clones and omits some. The sample lists approximately 20,000 clones, roughly 80% seen once, with under 12% in the top ten. The TCR was taken from a woman aged 50 to 60 in good health. The source material was CD8+ T cells sorted from blood. This chain joins TRBV4-2 and TRBJ1-5, with D perhaps matching TRBD1 (5 bases). CDR3 bases: TGTGCCAGCAGCCAAAATTGGGGGAGCAATCAGCCCCAGCATTTT. Its translation: CASSQNWGSNQPQHF.